These T cell receptor beta chains were read from a single sample in a study of blood T cell repertoires in COVID-19. Method: immunoSEQ multiplex PCR; TCRdb's copy keeps in-frame clones and lacks some. The sample has a few hundred thousand clones, under 90% seen once. The sequenced material came from peripheral blood. The receptors come from a man over 45 with acute or convalescent COVID-19. Both conserved end residues are trimmed from each CDR3.

TRBJ2-7 | TRBV19 | ASSSYSGGTSEQY
TRBJ2-7 | TRBV12-5 | ASGLLYEQY
TRBJ2-3 | TRBV30 | AWSGQGSRTDTQY
TRBJ1-5 | TRBV7-8 | ASSLRQIEPQH
TRBJ1-2 | TRBV19 | ASSPTGPSGYT
TRBJ2-1 | TRBV7-7 | ASSRDSYNEQF
TRBJ1-1 | TRBV27 | ASSLLPGGNTEAF
TRBJ1-2 | TRBV18 | ASSPDRLYGYT
TRBJ2-5 | TRBV10-1 | ASSESPRGETQY
TRBJ2-7 | TRBV9 | ASSVRQVAYEQY
TRBJ2-5 | TRBV5-8 | ASSPGRGQETQY
TRBJ2-7 | TRBV5-1 | ASSLWPGVSYEQY
TRBJ1-5 | TRBV30 | AWSRQGNQPQH
TRBJ1-1 | TRBV2 | ASSRQGPPTEAF
TRBJ2-1 | TRBV2 | ASSPSSGGDNEQF
TRBJ2-3 | TRBV5-8 | ASGRDRGEDTQY
TRBJ1-1 | TRBV7-2 | ASSEGQGAATEAF
TRBJ1-6 | TRBV12-3/TRBV12-4 | ASSGGWNSPLH
TRBJ1-6 | TRBV7-6 | ASSRGTENSPLH
TRBJ2-7 | TRBV5-4 | ASSLTYKDYEQY
TRBJ1-5 | TRBV19 | ASSTIDRGQGQPQH
TRBJ2-3 | TRBV7-3 | ASTPSGGRTDTQY
TRBJ1-1 | TRBV2 | ASSTLNTEAF
TRBJ1-1 | TRBV9 | ASSVDLGLSAEAF
TRBJ2-7 | TRBV30 | AWSHITTGGVYEQY
TRBJ2-5 | TRBV3-1/TRBV3-2 | ASSQVWAAAGKSRETQY
TRBJ1-2 | TRBV12-3/TRBV12-4 | ASSAGGSYGYT
TRBJ1-1 | TRBV6-4 | ASSVDRGEAF
TRBJ1-6 | TRBV6-5 | ASRDRDSSPLH
TRBJ2-3 | TRBV9 | ASSPSTDTQY
TRBJ1-1 | TRBV27 | ASSWDRRRAEAF
TRBJ2-7 | TRBV5-4 | ASSRQGAGEQY
TRBJ2-2 | TRBV5-4 | ASSLEQGQVGGELF
TRBJ1-5 | TRBV2 | AGQAGLNQPQH
TRBJ1-1 | TRBV28 | ASSGYTEAF
TRBJ1-3 | TRBV5-5 | ASSLTHQPSGNTIY
TRBJ2-7 | TRBV27 | ASSLLLAGKAYEQY
TRBJ2-2 | TRBV19 | ASSEASGELF
TRBJ1-2 | TRBV7-8 | ASSPDTGSVGYT
TRBJ1-2 | TRBV4-1 | ASSQAKATELSGYT
TRBJ2-5 | TRBV11-3 | ASSAGTRVQETQY
TRBJ1-5 | TRBV20-1 | SASRGPHYSNQPQH
TRBJ2-5 | TRBV9 | ASSSGVDQY
TRBJ2-3 | TRBV10-1 | ANTNNGQGTLTTDTQY
TRBJ2-7 | TRBV19 | ASSMVDRATYEQY
TRBJ2-3 | TRBV12-5 | ASGLVGDRRSTDTQY
TRBJ1-3 | TRBV20-1 | SARWDS
TRBJ2-6 | TRBV6-1 | ASSENSFPGANVLT
TRBJ2-7 | TRBV19 | ASSSGTGGYEQY
TRBJ2-7 | TRBV29-1 | SAAPSSYEQY
TRBJ1-2 | TRBV30 | AWSTIGWDRRA
TRBJ2-5 | TRBV6-5 | ASSYSIRQETQY